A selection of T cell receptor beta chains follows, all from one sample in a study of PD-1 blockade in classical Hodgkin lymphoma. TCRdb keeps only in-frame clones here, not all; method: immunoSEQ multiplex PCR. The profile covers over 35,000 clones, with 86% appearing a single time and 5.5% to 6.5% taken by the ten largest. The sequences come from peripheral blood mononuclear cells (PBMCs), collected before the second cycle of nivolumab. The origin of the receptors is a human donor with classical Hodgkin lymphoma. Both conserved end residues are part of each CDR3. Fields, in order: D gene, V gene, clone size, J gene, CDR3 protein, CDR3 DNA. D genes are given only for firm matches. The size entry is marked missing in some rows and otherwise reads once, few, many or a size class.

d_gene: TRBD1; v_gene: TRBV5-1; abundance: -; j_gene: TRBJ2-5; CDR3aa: CASSFRQGETQYF; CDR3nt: TGCGCCAGCAGCTTTCGACAGGGGGAGACCCAGTACTTC
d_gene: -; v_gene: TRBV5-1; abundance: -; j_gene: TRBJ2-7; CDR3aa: CASSPPTRAYEQYF; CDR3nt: TGCGCCAGCAGCCCGCCGACCAGGGCCTACGAGCAGTACTTC
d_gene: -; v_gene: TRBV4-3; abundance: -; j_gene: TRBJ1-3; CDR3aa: CASSSDFSSGNTIYF; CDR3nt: TGCGCCAGCTCCTCGGACTTCAGCTCTGGAAACACCATATATTTT
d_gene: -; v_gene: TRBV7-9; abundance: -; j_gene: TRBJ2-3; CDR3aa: CASSPSADTQYF; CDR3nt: TGTGCCAGCAGCCCTTCTGCGGATACGCAGTATTTT
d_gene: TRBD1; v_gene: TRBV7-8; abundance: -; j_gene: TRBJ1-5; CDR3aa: CASSLASGQGWRQPQHF; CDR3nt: TGTGCCAGCAGCTTAGCCTCGGGACAGGGATGGAGGCAGCCCCAGCATTTT
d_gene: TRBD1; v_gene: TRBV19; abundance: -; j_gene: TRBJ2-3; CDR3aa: CASSIGVGTGGSDTQYF; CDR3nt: TGTGCCAGTAGTATAGGGGTTGGGACAGGGGGCTCAGATACGCAGTATTTT
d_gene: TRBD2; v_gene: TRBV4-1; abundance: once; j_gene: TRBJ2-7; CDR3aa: CASSQDEGSGGVYEQYF; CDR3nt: TGCGCCAGCAGCCAAGATGAGGGTAGCGGGGGGGTCTACGAGCAGTACTTC
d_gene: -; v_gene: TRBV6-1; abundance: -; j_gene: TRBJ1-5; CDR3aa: CASSEYAGASNQPQHF; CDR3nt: TGTGCCAGCAGTGAATATGCAGGGGCTAGCAATCAGCCCCAGCATTTT
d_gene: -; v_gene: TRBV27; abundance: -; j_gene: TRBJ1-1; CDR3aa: CASSLPLPSRDPKNTEAFF; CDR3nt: TGTGCCAGCAGTTTACCCTTACCCTCCAGGGACCCCAAGAACACTGAAGCTTTCTTT
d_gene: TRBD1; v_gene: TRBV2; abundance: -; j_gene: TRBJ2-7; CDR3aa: CASSEHRGAAYEQYF; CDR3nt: TGTGCCAGCAGTGAGCACAGGGGGGCAGCCTACGAGCAGTACTTC
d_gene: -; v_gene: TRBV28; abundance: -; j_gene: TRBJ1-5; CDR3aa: CASSSVSWGRHQPQHF; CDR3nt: TGTGCCAGCAGTTCCGTCTCCTGGGGGAGGCATCAGCCCCAGCATTTT
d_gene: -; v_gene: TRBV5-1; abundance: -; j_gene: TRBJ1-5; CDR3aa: CASSLEGGWNQPQHF; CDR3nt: TGCGCCAGCAGCTTGGAAGGAGGGTGGAATCAGCCCCAGCATTTT
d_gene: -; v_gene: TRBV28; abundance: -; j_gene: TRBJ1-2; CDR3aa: CASSLLGGFNYGYTF; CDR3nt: TGTGCCAGCAGTTTATTGGGGGGTTTTAACTATGGCTACACCTTC